A selection of T cell receptor beta chains follows, all from one sample in a study of human T cells and chemical hapten exposure. One entry per CDR3 protein, called by TCRdb with MiXCR from the RACE reads. The profile covers tens of thousands of distinct CDR3 sequences, with 10% to 12% appearing a single time and 3% to 4.5% taken by the ten largest. Sample: whole blood, taken in connection with sensitization to the hapten diphenylcyclopropenone (DPC). These receptors all come from a woman between 35 and 50 years old with alopecia areata. Some clones in this sample may be carry-over from other donors' samples. CDR3s include the opening cysteine and the closing phenylalanine or tryptophan.

TRBV6-4,TRBJ2-6,CASSNTTGANVLTF
TRBV7-2,TRBJ2-1,CASSRDRGNDEQFF
TRBV28,TRBJ2-3,CASSGRGLAVTDTQYF
TRBV6-2/TRBV6-3,TRBJ2-5,CASSLPWTGETQYF
TRBV7-3,TRBJ1-2,CASSPGTGGNYGYTF
TRBV3-1,TRBJ2-7,CASSQGLQGANEQYF
TRBV6-1,TRBJ2-7,CASSAGKGLYEQYF
TRBV6-6,TRBJ1-5,CASRPGGSSNQPQHF
TRBV6-5,TRBJ1-1,CASKPTGADTEAFF
TRBV4-3,TRBJ2-3,CASSQDLGAAQYF
TRBV7-8,TRBJ2-3,CASSLAPDGQTDTQYF
TRBV12-3/TRBV12-4,TRBJ2-2,CASSSQPGLAGVAGELFF
TRBV27,TRBJ1-5,CASSTRTGGTSNQPQHF
TRBV5-4,TRBJ2-2,CASSLGLAGAGGELFF
TRBV6-2/TRBV6-3,TRBJ2-3,CASSRQRRDTQYF
TRBV7-9,TRBJ2-1,CASSPDSSIQFF